Listed below are T cell receptor beta chains from one sample, sequenced in a study of cytomegalovirus exposure and HLA in healthy donors. Using immunoSEQ multiplex PCR, the repertoire was profiled, and TCRdb retains in-frame clones only, with some absent. Among 150,000 to 200,000 clones listed, around four fifths were seen once. The specimen was PBMCs. Receptor source: a woman aged 18-30 years in good health and CMV-seronegative. CDR3s include the opening cysteine and the closing phenylalanine or tryptophan. D genes are given only for firm matches. Not all rows give a size; the values are once, few, many and, for expanded clones, a class.

>TRBV5-1|TRBJ1-2|TRBD1|NA
CASSTGQEGVGGYTF
TGCGCCAGCAGCACTGGACAGGAGGGGGTTGGTGGCTACACCTTC
>TRBV9|TRBJ1-1|TRBD1|NA
CASSVYGTGSTEAFF
TGTGCCAGCAGCGTATACGGGACAGGGAGCACTGAAGCTTTCTTT
>TRBV4-2|TRBJ1-2|TRBD1|NA
CASSQGTGDNYGYTF
TGTGCCAGCAGCCAAGGGACAGGGGATAACTATGGCTACACCTTC
>TRBV6-5|TRBJ1-1|NA|NA
CASSRLEGTEAFF
TGTGCCAGCAGCAGACTTGAGGGCACTGAAGCTTTCTTT
>TRBV7-8|TRBJ1-1|TRBD1|NA
CASSYRTGQFYTEAFF
TGTGCCAGCAGCTATAGGACAGGACAGTTTTACACTGAAGCTTTCTTT
>TRBV9|TRBJ2-1|NA|few
CASSAGQPYNEQFF
TGTGCCAGCAGCGCCGGACAACCATACAATGAGCAGTTCTTC
>TRBV28|TRBJ1-2|NA|NA
CASSLYLTGYGYTF
TGTGCCAGCAGTTTATACCTAACCGGGTATGGCTACACCTTC
>TRBV6-1|TRBJ2-3|NA|NA
CASSRVSDTDTQYF
TGTGCCAGCAGCCGGGTCTCAGACACAGATACGCAGTATTTT
>TRBV6-1|TRBJ1-1|NA|few
CASSAGTYLPEAFF
TGTGCCAGCAGTGCGGGGACATACCTCCCTGAAGCTTTCTTT
>TRBV7-8|TRBJ1-5|TRBD1|NA
CASSLGGQGHNQPQHF
TGTGCCAGCAGCTTAGGGGGACAGGGACACAATCAGCCCCAGCATTTT
>TRBV10-1|TRBJ2-1|TRBD1|NA
CASSRDRSAVQFF
TGCGCCAGCAGCCGGGACAGGTCGGCTGTGCAGTTCTTC
>TRBV7-6|TRBJ2-1|NA|NA
CASSLYSAGWQFF
TGTGCCAGCAGCTTATATTCTGCGGGCTGGCAGTTCTTC
>TRBV5-8|TRBJ1-5|TRBD1|NA
CASSLKWTGRGYSNQPQHF
TGTGCCAGCAGCTTGAAGTGGACAGGAAGGGGATATAGCAATCAGCCCCAGCATTTT
>TRBV5-1|TRBJ2-2|TRBD2|NA
CASSFGTTMTGELFF
TGCGCCAGCAGCTTCGGGACTACCATGACCGGGGAGCTGTTTTTT
>TRBV4-1|TRBJ1-6|NA|few
CASSQARGNSPLHF
TGCGCCAGCAGCCAGGCTAGGGGGAATTCACCCCTCCACTTT
>TRBV10-3|TRBJ1-2|TRBD1|NA
CAISDTETGGHGYTF
TGTGCCATCAGTGACACTGAAACAGGGGGCCATGGCTACACCTTC
>TRBV5-1|TRBJ1-1|NA|few
CASSLVRGFNTEAFF
TGCGCCAGCAGCTTGGTGCGGGGATTTAACACTGAAGCTTTCTTT
>TRBV6-5|TRBJ1-1|NA|NA
CASSYRQGYTEAFF
TGTGCCAGCAGTTACAGGCAGGGATACACTGAAGCTTTCTTT
>TRBV5-1|TRBJ1-1|NA|NA
CASSLVGGENTEAFF
TGCGCCAGCAGCTTGGTCGGGGGAGAGAACACTGAAGCTTTCTTT
>TRBV4-1|TRBJ1-1|NA|NA
CASSQGQGPGTEAFF
TGCGCCAGCAGCCAAGGGCAGGGTCCCGGCACTGAAGCTTTCTTT
>TRBV4-1|TRBJ2-2|NA|NA
CASSHREYTGELFF
TGCGCCAGCAGCCACAGGGAATACACCGGGGAGCTGTTTTTT
>TRBV7-8|TRBJ1-4|NA|NA
CASSLGRGLENEKLFF
TGTGCCAGCAGCTTAGGGAGGGGTCTCGAGAATGAAAAACTGTTTTTT
>TRBV2|TRBJ2-3|NA|NA
CASTAAEVRDTQYF
TGTGCCAGCACGGCGGCAGAGGTTAGAGATACGCAGTATTTT
>TRBV20-1|TRBJ1-2|NA|NA
CSAEGAYGYTF
TGCAGTGCCGAAGGGGCCTATGGCTACACCTTC
>TRBV7-8|TRBJ2-6|NA|NA
CASSSRDKDWVLTF
TGTGCCAGCAGCTCCCGGGACAAAGATTGGGTCCTGACTTTC
>TRBV7-5|TRBJ2-7|NA|NA
CARSLDRSSYEQYF
TGTGCCAGAAGCTTAGACAGGAGCTCCTACGAGCAGTACTTC
>TRBV10-3|TRBJ2-3|TRBD1|NA
CAISERGQGGTDTQYF
TGTGCCATCAGTGAAAGGGGACAGGGTGGCACAGATACGCAGTATTTT
>TRBV27|TRBJ2-7|NA|NA
CASSSRQVLYEQYF
TGTGCCAGCAGTTCAAGACAGGTCCTCTACGAGCAGTACTTC
>TRBV30|TRBJ1-1|NA|NA
CAWSLNTEAFF
TGTGCCTGGAGCCTAAACACTGAAGCTTTCTTT